These 26 T cell receptor beta chains came from one sample sequenced in a study of cytomegalovirus exposure and HLA in healthy donors. PCR was performed using 60 Vbeta and 13 Jbeta primers. Method: immunoSEQ multiplex PCR; TCRdb's copy keeps in-frame clones and lacks some. The sample has some 170,000 clones, about 80% seen once; the top ten hold 9.7%. Sequenced input: PBMCs. Source of these receptors: a man younger than 35 in good health and CMV-seropositive.

The V gene is TRBV18, the J gene TRBJ1-2; D possibly corresponds to TRBD1 (5 bases). Germline lookup yields CDR1 KGHSH and CDR2 LQKENI. The CDR3 is 14 amino acids. V was trimmed by 8 bases and J by 5 bases, leaving 18 bases between them. CDR3 nucleotide sequence: TGTGCCAGCGCCCCGACCTCGGCAGGGTATGGCTACACCTTC. It translates to CASAPTSAGYGYTF.

The chain couples TRBV25-1 to TRBJ1-2, with 11 bases identical to TRBD1. This CDR3 comprises 16 residues. Germline V gene sequence: CDR1 MGHDK, CDR2 SYGVNS. V was pared by 2 bases and J by 6 bases, with 8 bases of the junction left unmatched. The CDR3 loop is CASSEHRGQGENGYTF. The DNA for the CDR3 is TGTGCCAGCAGTGAACATAGGGGACAGGGGGAAAATGGCTACACCTTC.

V is TRBV29-1 and J is TRBJ2-5; 7 bases align to TRBD1. The J segment lost 3 bases and the V segment lost 6 bases, leaving 7 bases of the junction unmatched. This CDR3 spans 13 amino acids. Per the germline V gene, CDR1 is SQVTM and CDR2 is ANQGSEA. The chain's CDR3 is CSVRTGVEETQYF. The CDR3 nucleotides read TGCAGCGTGCGCACAGGGGTCGAAGAGACCCAGTACTTC.

As concerns this clone: The junction does not match germline at one end; this may be a read error. The chain joins TRBV7-9 to TRBJ2-7, with D maybe TRBD1 (6 bases). This CDR3 is 12 amino acids long. CDR1 and CDR2 (germline): SEHNR, FQNEAQ (reference sequence). CDR3 sequence: CSSSPRGYEQYF. The CDR3 bases are TGTTCCAGCAGCCCCAGGGGCTACGAGCAGTACTTC.

Only a few counts were recorded for this clone. The chain has TRBV5-4 and TRBJ1-2; possibly TRBD1 for D (5 bases). The CDR3 sequence is 13 residues long. The germline V gene encodes CDR1 SGHNT and CDR2 YYREEE (reference sequence). The V end lost 0 bases, the J end lost 4 bases, and 7 bases lay between the germline ends. CDR3 nucleotide sequence: TGTGCCAGCAGCTTGGAGGGGCCCTATGGCTACACCTTC. It translates to CASSLEGPYGYTF. The full variable domain, with the rest looked up from reference TRBV5-4 and TRBJ1-2, is ETGVTQSPTHLIKTRGQQVTLRCSSQSGHNTVSWYQQALGQGPQFIFQYYREEENGRGNFPPRFSGLQFPNYSSELNVNALELDDSALYLCASSLEGPYGYTFGSGTRLTVV.

This sequence joins TRBV6-1 and TRBJ1-1; perhaps TRBD1 as D (5 bases). CDR3 length equals 15 residues. The germline V and J ends were trimmed by 4 bases and 5 bases, with 17 bases remaining between them. Germline loops: CDR1 MNHNS, CDR2 SASEGT. CDR3 nucleotides: TGTGCCAGCAGTGGCCCTGCAGGGCCACCAACTGAAGCTTTCTTT. Translation: CASSGPAGPPTEAFF.

This clone came up once. The chain couples TRBV2 to TRBJ2-2; TRBD2 aligns across 10 bases. The V and J ends lost 5 bases and 1 base, in that order; junction bases with no gene match: 4. Germline V gene data show CDR1 as SNHLY and CDR2 as FYNNEI. The CDR3 spans 16 residues. CDR3 bases: TGTGCCAGCAGTCGGACTAGCGGAGTGAACACCGGGGAGCTGTTTTTT. It codes for CASSRTSGVNTGELFF.

The chain is built from TRBV7-6 and TRBJ2-1; D perhaps matches TRBD1 (6 bases). Trimming shortened V by 0 bases and J by 2 bases, and 11 bases separated the two germline ends. This CDR3 spans 16 amino acids. The germline gives CDR1 SGHVS, CDR2 FNYEAQ. CDR3 sequence (DNA): TGTGCCAGCAGCTTAGCCAAACAGGGCCCCTACAATGAGCAGTTCTTC. This encodes CASSLAKQGPYNEQFF.

This chain connects TRBV7-8 to TRBJ2-7; D unclear. CDR1 and CDR2 from the germline V gene are SGHVS and FQNEAQ. Between the trimmed V and J ends, which lost 5 bases and 2 bases, there was a span of 4 bases. CDR3 length: 11 amino acids. CDR3 protein: CASSVTYEQYF. The CDR3 nucleotides read TGTGCCAGCAGCGTTACCTACGAGCAGTACTTC.

This chain joins TRBV7-2 and TRBJ1-1; D remains ambiguous. V was clipped by 7 bases and J by 1 base, with 16 bases between them. Germline V lookup: CDR1 SGHTA, CDR2 FQGNSA. The CDR3 has 15 amino acids. CDR3 sequence (DNA): TGTGCCAGCACCATCAGGCCACAGACGAACACTGAAGCTTTCTTT. Protein sequence: CASTIRPQTNTEAFF.

This clone was found a few times. The J gene is TRBJ2-3, the V gene TRBV19, with 8 nucleotides matching TRBD2. This CDR3 comprises 11 residues. Germline values: CDR1 LNHDA, CDR2 SQIVND (reference sequence). The V gene end was trimmed by 5 bases and the J gene end by 8 bases; junction bases not matched to a gene: 0. The chain's CDR3 is CASSRGGTQYF. In DNA form, the CDR3 reads TGTGCCAGTAGTCGGGGGGGTACGCAGTATTTT. The whole variable domain, filled in from reference TRBV19 and TRBJ2-3, reads DGGITQSPKYLFRKEGQNVTLSCEQNLNHDAMYWYRQDPGQGLRLIYYSQIVNDFQKGDIAEGYSVSREKKESFPLTVTSAQKNPTAFYLCASSRGGTQYFGPGTRLTVL.

The V call is TRBV29-1, the J call TRBJ2-2; D might be TRBD2 (6 bases). The germline CDR1 and CDR2 sequences are SQVTM and ANQGSEA. V was shortened by 0 bases and J by 1 base, with 9 bases between the two germline ends. The CDR3 spans 15 residues. CDR3 sequence (DNA): TGCAGCGTTGAAGAGCGGGGAGGGAACACCGGGGAGCTGTTTTTT. This encodes CSVEERGGNTGELFF.

The chain links TRBV7-2 to TRBJ1-1, with D unclear. CDR3 length: 14 amino acids. CDR1 SGHTA and CDR2 FQGNSA come from the germline V gene. The V end lost 0 bases, the J end lost 2 bases, and 7 bases lay between the germline ends. For the CDR3, the DNA is TGTGCCAGCAGCTTAGCGTCCCTAAACACTGAAGCTTTCTTT. Translating it yields CASSLASLNTEAFF. Full variable domain (outside the CDR3, taken from reference TRBV7-2 and TRBJ1-1): GAGVSQSPSNKVTEKGKDVELRCDPISGHTALYWYRQSLGQGLEFLIYFQGNSAPDKSGLPSDRFSAERTGGSVSTLTIQRTQQEDSAVYLCASSLASLNTEAFFGQGTRLTVV.

V and J are TRBV4-3 and TRBJ2-3, with 9 bases aligning to TRBD2. This CDR3 has 17 residues. Germline CDR1 LGHNA, CDR2 YSLEER. The J segment lost 4 bases and the V segment lost 1 base, leaving 9 bases of the junction unmatched. CDR3 DNA: TGCGCCAGCAGCCAAGTCAATTCGGGCGGGGGGGCAGATACGCAGTATTTT. It yields the protein CASSQVNSGGGADTQYF.

This clone was seen only once. The chain carries TRBV5-1 and TRBJ2-5, with a weak D call TRBD1 (6 bases). Looked up from germline, CDR1 is SGHRS and CDR2 is YFSETQ. CDR3 length equals 12 residues. Trimming took off 3 bases at V and 3 bases at J, with 6 bases between the two ends. The CDR3 DNA reads as TGCGCCAGCAGCTCAGGGGAAGAGACCCAGTACTTC. It is translated as CASSSGEETQYF.

This chain uses TRBV6-6 with TRBJ2-2, with 9 bases aligning to TRBD1. The CDR3 sequence is 15 residues long. Per the germline V gene, CDR1 is MNHNY and CDR2 is SVGAGI (reference sequence). The J segment lost 3 bases and the V segment lost 8 bases, leaving 7 bases of the junction unmatched. The CDR3 DNA reads as TGTGCCAGCCTTTGGACAGGGGTTCACACCGGGGAGCTGTTTTTT. The encoded protein is CASLWTGVHTGELFF.

This rearrangement joins TRBV12-5 to TRBJ1-1; D is unresolved. The CDR3 runs to 11 residues. In germline, CDR1 is LGHNT, CDR2 FRNRAP. Trimming pared 3 bases from V and 7 bases from J, leaving 6 bases between. CDR3 protein: CASGLYSEAFF. CDR3 in DNA: TGTGCTAGTGGTTTATACAGTGAAGCTTTCTTT. Full variable domain (rest looked up from reference TRBV12-5 and TRBJ1-1): DARVTQTPRHKVTEMGQEVTMRCQPILGHNTVFWYRQTMMQGLELLAYFRNRAPLDDSGMPKDRFSAEMPDATLATLKIQPSEPRDSAVYFCASGLYSEAFFGQGTRLTVV.

V is TRBV5-5 and J is TRBJ2-7, with D tentatively TRBD1 (7 bases). Germline CDR1 SGHKS, CDR2 YYEKEE (reference sequence). V lost 7 bases to trimming and J lost 5 bases, with 22 bases between them. The CDR3 runs to 15 residues. DNA of the CDR3: TGTGCCAGCCTCTGGGGGGACAGACCTGAGAACGAGCAGTACTTC. Amino acids: CASLWGDRPENEQYF.

In its sample, this clone was seen once. The rearrangement joins TRBV5-5 to TRBJ1-1, with 9 positions matching TRBD1. The V gene's germline CDR1 is SGHKS and CDR2 YYEKEE (reference sequence). The CDR3 spans 17 residues. Losses at the gene ends were 5 bases for V and 4 bases for J; bases not matched to a gene: 15. CDR3 amino acids: CASRQRTGEFRSTEAFF. The DNA for the CDR3 is TGTGCCAGCAGGCAGAGGACAGGGGAGTTTAGGAGCACTGAAGCTTTCTTT. The whole variable domain, remainder taken from reference TRBV5-5 and TRBJ1-1, is DAGVTQSPTHLIKTRGQQVTLRCSPISGHKSVSWYQQVLGQGPQFIFQYYEKEERGRGNFPDRFSARQFPNYSSELNVNALLLGDSALYLCASRQRTGEFRSTEAFFGQGTRLTVV.

The chain is built from TRBV10-3 and TRBJ1-3; unclear D gene. Germline V gene sequence: CDR1 ENHRY, CDR2 SYGVKD. Trimming left V 0 bases short and J 5 bases short, with 2 bases between. CDR3 length: 12 residues. The CDR3 nucleotides are TGTGCCATCAGTGAGTCCAGAAACACCATATATTTT. Its translation: CAISESRNTIYF.

CDR3 sequence reads: CAWTQGDQPQHF. In DNA, the CDR3 is TGTGCCTGGACGCAGGGTGATCAGCCCCAGCATTTT. The rearrangement joins TRBV30 to TRBJ1-5, with a possible D match to TRBD1 (5 bases). The germline CDR1 and CDR2 sequences are GTSNPN and SVGIG (reference sequence). CDR3 length equals 12 residues. With 4 bases removed from V and 5 bases from J, the gap between germline ends came to 9 bases.

The V and J genes are TRBV27 and TRBJ2-7; the match to TRBD1 covers 7 bases. Germline CDR1 is MNHEY and CDR2 is SMNVEV (reference sequence). V trimming: 5 bases; J trimming: 2 bases; junction bases outside the gene matches: 6. The CDR3 has 14 amino acids. The CDR3 is CASSVYRGPYEQYF. CDR3 DNA: TGTGCCAGCAGTGTCTACAGGGGTCCCTACGAGCAGTACTTC.

J is TRBJ1-4 and V is TRBV25-1; 10 positions match TRBD1. The germline V gene encodes CDR1 MGHDK and CDR2 SYGVNS. This CDR3 contains 16 residues. V trimming: 3 bases; J trimming: 3 bases; junction bases outside the gene matches: 4. CDR3 DNA sequence: TGTGCCAGCAGTGACCACGGACAGGGGGCTAATGAAAAACTGTTTTTT. Amino acid sequence: CASSDHGQGANEKLFF.

This chain joins TRBV7-2 and TRBJ2-1; 9 bases fit TRBD2. The CDR3 sequence is 13 residues long. J gave up 11 bases and V 1 base, and 3 bases lay outside the gene matches. The germline CDR1 and CDR2 sequences are SGHTA and FQGNSA. CDR3 sequence reads: CASSLDPSGKQFF. DNA of the CDR3: TGTGCCAGCAGCTTAGATCCTAGCGGGAAGCAGTTCTTC.

This chain links TRBV30 with TRBJ1-5, with D maybe TRBD1 (5 bases). The CDR3 is 14 residues long. Germline assignment: CDR1 GTSNPN and CDR2 SVGIG (reference sequence). V was shortened by 0 bases and J by 9 bases, with 15 bases between the two germline ends. Written as DNA, the CDR3 is TGTGCCTGGAGTGTACAGGCAGGGAAGGGGCCCCAGCATTTT. Protein: CAWSVQAGKGPQHF.

The chain carries TRBV4-3 and TRBJ2-3, with 9 bases aligning to TRBD2. This CDR3 has 16 residues. V was clipped by 1 base and J by 7 bases; unmatched bases: 9. Germline CDR1 reads LGHNA; CDR2 reads YSLEER. CDR3 region: CASSQGSASGINTQYF. The CDR3 coding sequence is TGCGCCAGCAGCCAAGGTTCGGCTAGCGGGATTAATACGCAGTATTTT.